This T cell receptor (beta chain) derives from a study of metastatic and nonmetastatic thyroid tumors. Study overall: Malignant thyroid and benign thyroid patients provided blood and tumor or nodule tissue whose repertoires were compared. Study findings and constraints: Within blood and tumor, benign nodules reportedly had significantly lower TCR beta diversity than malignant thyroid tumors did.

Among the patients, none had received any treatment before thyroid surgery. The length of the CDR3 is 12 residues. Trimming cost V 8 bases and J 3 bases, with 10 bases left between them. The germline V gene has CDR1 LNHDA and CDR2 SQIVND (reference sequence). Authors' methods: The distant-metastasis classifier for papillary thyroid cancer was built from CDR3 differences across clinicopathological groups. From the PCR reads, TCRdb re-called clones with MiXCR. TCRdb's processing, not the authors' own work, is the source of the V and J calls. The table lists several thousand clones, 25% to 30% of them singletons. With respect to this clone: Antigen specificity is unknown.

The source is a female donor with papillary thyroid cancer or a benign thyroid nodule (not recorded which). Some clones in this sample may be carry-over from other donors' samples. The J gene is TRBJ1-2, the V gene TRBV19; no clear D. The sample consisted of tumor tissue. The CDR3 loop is CASGTVDYGYTF. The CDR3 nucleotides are TGTGCCAGTGGTACGGTGGACTATGGCTACACCTTC.